This T cell receptor beta chain appears in the sequencing data of a study of early T cells in non-severe SARS-CoV-2 infection. This clonotype has just a few counts. TCRdb recomputed calls from the 5' RACE reads with MiXCR, one row per CDR3 protein. The repertoire holds around 70,000 distinct CDR3 sequences, with 11% as singletons. The germline gives CDR1 SGHRS, CDR2 YFSETQ. The CDR3 extends over 14 amino acids. V lost 2 bases and J lost 2, with 11 bases in between. Sequenced material: whole blood. The TCR originated in an adult who was a healthcare worker with PCR-confirmed SARS-CoV-2 infection or an uninfected control (not recorded which). The chain recombines TRBV5-1 with TRBJ2-7; D ambiguous. CDR3 sequence reads: CASSFAPEAYEQYF. The CDR3 DNA reads TGCGCCAGCAGCTTTGCCCCAGAAGCCTACGAGCAGTACTTC.